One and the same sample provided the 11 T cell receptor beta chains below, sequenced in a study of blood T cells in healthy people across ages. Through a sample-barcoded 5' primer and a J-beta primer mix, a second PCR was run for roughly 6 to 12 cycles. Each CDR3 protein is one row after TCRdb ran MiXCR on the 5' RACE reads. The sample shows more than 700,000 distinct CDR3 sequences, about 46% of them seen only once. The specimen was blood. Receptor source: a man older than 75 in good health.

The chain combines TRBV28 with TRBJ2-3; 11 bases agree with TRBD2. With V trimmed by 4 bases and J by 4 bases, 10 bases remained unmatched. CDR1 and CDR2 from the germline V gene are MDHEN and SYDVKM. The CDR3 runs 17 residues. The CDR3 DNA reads TGTGCCAGCAGTTCTCCAACTAGCGGGAGAACCGCAGATACGCAGTATTTT. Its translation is CASSSPTSGRTADTQYF.

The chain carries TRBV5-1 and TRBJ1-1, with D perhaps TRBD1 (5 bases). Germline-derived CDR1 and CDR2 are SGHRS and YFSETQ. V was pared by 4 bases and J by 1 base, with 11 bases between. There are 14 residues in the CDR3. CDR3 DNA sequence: TGCGCCAGCAGCCTCCTTGACAGGAACACTGAAGCTTTCTTT. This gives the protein CASSLLDRNTEAFF.

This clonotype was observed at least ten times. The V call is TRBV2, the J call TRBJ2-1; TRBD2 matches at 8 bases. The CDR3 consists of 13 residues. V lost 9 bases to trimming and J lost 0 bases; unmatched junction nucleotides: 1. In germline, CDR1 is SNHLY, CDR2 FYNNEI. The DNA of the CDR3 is TGTGCCAGTACTAGCGGCTCCTACAATGAGCAGTTCTTC. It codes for CASTSGSYNEQFF.

The CDR3 DNA sequence: TGTGCCAGCAGCTCCGCGGCTGAAGCTTTCTTT. Encoded protein: CASSSAAEAFF. J is TRBJ1-1 and V is TRBV12-3 or TRBV12-4; D is undetermined. The CDR3 loop spans 11 amino acids. V gave up 6 bases and J gave up 6 bases, with 8 bases separating them.

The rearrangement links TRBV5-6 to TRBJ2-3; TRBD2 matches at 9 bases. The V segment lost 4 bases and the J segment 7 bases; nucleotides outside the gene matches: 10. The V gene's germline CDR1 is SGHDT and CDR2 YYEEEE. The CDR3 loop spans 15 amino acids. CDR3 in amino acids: CASSPSAGGQYTQYF. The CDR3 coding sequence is TGTGCCAGCAGCCCATCCGCGGGAGGGCAATATACGCAGTATTTT.

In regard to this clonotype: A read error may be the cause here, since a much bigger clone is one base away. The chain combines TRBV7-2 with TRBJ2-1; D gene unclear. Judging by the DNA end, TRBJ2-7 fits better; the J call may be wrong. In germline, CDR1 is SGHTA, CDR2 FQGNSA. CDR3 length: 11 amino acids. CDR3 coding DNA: TGTGCCAGCAGCAATGACAATGAGCAGTACTTC. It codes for CASSNDNEQYF.

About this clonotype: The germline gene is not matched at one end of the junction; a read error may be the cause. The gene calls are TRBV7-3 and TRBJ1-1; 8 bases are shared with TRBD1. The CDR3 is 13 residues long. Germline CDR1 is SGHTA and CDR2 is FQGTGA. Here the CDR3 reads CANSKGQGTEAFF. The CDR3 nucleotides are TGTGCCAACAGCAAAGGACAGGGTACTGAAGCTTTCTTT.

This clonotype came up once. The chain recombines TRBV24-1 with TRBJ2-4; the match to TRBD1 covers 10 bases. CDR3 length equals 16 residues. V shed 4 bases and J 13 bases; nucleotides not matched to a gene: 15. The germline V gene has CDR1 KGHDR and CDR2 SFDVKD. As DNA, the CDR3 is TGTGCCACCAGTGACCCGGGACAGGGGCTTGGCTACGACCAGTACTTC. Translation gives CATSDPGQGLGYDQYF.

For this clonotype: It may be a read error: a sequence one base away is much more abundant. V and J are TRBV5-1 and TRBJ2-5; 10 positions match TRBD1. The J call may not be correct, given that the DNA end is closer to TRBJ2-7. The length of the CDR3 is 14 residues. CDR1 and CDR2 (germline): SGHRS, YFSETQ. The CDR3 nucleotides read TGCGCCAGCGGCTTTTGGACAGGGGGGGACGAGCAGTACTTC. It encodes CASGFWTGGDEQYF.

DNA for the CDR3: TGCAGTGCTAGAGATCACATCGTTGGGTTGAACACTGAAGCTTTCTTT. This sequence encodes CSARDHIVGLNTEAFF. V is TRBV20-1 and J is TRBJ1-1; D is ambiguous. With 0 bases removed from V and 0 bases from J, the gap between germline ends came to 14 bases. Per germline, CDR1 DFQATT and CDR2 SNEGSKA (reference sequence). The CDR3 extends over 16 amino acids.

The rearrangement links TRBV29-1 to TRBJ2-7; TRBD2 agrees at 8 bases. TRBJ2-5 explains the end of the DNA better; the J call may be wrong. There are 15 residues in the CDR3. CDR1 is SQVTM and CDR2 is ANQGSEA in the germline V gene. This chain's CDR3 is CSVASIAGPQETQYF. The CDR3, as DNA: TGCAGCGTCGCCTCGATAGCGGGGCCGCAAGAGACCCAGTACTTC.